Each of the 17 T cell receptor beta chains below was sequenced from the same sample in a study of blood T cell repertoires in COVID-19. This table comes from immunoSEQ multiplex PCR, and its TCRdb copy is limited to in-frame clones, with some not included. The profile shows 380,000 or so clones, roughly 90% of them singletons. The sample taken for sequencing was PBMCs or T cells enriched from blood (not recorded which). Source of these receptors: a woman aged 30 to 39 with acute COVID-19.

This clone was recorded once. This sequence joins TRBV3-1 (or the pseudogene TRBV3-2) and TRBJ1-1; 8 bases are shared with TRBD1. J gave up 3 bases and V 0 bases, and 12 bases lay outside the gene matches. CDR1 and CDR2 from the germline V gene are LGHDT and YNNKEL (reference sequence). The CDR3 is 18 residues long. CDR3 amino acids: CASSQDTVQGAWYTEAFF. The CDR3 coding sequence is TGTGCCAGCAGCCAAGATACGGTCCAGGGGGCTTGGTACACTGAAGCTTTCTTT.

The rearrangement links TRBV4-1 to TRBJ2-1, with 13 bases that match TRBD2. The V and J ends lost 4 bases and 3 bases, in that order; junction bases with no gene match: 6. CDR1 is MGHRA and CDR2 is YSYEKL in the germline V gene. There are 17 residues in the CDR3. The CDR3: CASSLTSGGADYNEQFF. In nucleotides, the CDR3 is TGCGCCAGCAGCCTCACTAGCGGGGGGGCCGACTACAATGAGCAGTTCTTC.

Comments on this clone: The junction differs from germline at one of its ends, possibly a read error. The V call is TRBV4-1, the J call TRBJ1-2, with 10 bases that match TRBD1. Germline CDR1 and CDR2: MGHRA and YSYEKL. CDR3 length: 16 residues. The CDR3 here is CARSLRGTGDQGGYTF. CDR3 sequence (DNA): TGCGCCCGCAGCCTCCGGGGGACAGGGGACCAGGGGGGCTACACCTTC.

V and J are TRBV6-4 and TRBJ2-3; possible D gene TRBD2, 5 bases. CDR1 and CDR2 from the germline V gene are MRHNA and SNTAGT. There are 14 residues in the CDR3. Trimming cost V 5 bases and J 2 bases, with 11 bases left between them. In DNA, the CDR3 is TGTGCCAGCAGTTTAGGAGGTACCACAGATACGCAGTATTTT. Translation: CASSLGGTTDTQYF.

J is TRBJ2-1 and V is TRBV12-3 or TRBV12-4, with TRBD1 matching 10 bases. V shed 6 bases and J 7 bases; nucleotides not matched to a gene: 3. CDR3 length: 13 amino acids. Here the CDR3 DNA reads TGTGCCAGCAGCGACAGGGGGCTTAATGAGCAGTTCTTC. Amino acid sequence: CASSDRGLNEQFF.

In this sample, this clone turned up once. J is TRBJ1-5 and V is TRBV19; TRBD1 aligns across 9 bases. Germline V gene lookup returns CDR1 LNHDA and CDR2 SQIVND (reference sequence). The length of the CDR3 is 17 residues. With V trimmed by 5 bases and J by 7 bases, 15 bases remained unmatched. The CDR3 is CASSPFFLGQGNQPQHF. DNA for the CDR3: TGTGCCAGTAGTCCATTTTTCTTGGGACAGGGAAACCAGCCCCAGCATTTT.

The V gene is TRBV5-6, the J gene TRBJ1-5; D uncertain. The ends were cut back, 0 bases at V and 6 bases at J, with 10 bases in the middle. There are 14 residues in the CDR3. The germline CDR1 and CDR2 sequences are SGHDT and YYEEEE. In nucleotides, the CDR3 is TGTGCCAGCAGCTTGGCCGGGTATCGTCAGCCCCAGCATTTT. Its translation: CASSLAGYRQPQHF.

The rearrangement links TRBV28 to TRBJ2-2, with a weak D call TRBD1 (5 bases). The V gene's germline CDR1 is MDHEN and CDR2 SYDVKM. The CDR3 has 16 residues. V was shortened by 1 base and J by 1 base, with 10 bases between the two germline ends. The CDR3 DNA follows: TGTGCCAGCAGTTTATTGGCAGGGCTGAACACCGGGGAGCTGTTTTTT. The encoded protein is CASSLLAGLNTGELFF.

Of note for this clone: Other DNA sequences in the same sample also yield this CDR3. The CDR3 DNA reads TGTGCCTGGAGTGTACAGAGAAACACTGAAGCTTTCTTT. Protein sequence: CAWSVQRNTEAFF. The chain recombines TRBV30 with TRBJ1-1; no definite D call. The V end lost 0 bases, the J end lost 2 bases, and 7 bases lay between the germline ends. The CDR3 length is 13 residues. Per germline, CDR1 GTSNPN and CDR2 SVGIG (reference sequence). Full variable domain (remainder filled in from reference TRBV30 and TRBJ1-1): SQTIHQWPATLVQPVGSPLSLECTVEGTSNPNLYWYRQAAGRGLQLLFYSVGIGQISSEVPQNLSASRPQDRQFILSSKKLLLSDSGFYLCAWSVQRNTEAFFGQGTRLTVV.

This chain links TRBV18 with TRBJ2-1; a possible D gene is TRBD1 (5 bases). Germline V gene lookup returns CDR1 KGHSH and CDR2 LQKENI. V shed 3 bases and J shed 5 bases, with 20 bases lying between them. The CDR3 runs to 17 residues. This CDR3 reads CASSPLAQGNANNEQFF. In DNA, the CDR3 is TGTGCCAGCTCACCCCTCGCCCAGGGTAACGCCAACAATGAGCAGTTCTTC.

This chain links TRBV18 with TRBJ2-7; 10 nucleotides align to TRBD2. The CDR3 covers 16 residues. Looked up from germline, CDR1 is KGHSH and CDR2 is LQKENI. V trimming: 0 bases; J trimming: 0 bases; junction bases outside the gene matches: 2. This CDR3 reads CASSPPSGGTSYEQYF. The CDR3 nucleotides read TGTGCCAGCTCACCACCTAGCGGGGGGACCTCCTACGAGCAGTACTTC. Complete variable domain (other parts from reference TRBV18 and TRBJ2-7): NAGVMQNPRHLVRRRGQEARLRCSPMKGHSHVYWYRQLPEEGLKFMVYLQKENIIDESGMPKERFSAEFPKEGPSILRIQQVVRGDSAAYFCASSPPSGGTSYEQYFGPGTRLTVT.

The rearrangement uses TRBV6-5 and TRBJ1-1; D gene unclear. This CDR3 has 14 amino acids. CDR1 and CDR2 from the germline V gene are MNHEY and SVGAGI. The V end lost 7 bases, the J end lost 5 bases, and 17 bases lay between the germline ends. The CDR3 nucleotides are TGTGCCAGCACCCGAGGAGGGTGGCGAACTGAAGCTTTCTTT. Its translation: CASTRGGWRTEAFF.

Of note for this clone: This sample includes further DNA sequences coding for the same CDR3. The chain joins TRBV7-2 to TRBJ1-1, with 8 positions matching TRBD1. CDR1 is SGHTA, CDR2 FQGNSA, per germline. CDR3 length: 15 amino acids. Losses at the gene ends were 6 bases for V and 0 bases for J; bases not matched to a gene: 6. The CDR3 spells CASRPRTGLNTEAFF. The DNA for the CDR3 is TGTGCCAGCAGACCGAGGACAGGGCTGAACACTGAAGCTTTCTTT.

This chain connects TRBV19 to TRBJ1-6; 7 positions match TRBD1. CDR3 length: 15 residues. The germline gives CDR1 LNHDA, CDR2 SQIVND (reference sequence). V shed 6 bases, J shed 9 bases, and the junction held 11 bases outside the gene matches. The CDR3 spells CASRFTGAGGSPLHF. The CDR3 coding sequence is TGTGCCAGTAGATTTACAGGGGCCGGGGGTTCACCCCTCCACTTT.

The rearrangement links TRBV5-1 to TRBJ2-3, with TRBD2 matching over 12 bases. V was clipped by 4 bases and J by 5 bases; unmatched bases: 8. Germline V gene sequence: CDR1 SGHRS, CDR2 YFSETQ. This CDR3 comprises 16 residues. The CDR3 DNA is TGCGCCAGCAGCACCTCTAGCGGGGGGGTTCGAGATACGCAGTATTTT. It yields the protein CASSTSSGGVRDTQYF.

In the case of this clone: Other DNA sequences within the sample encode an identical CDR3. CDR3 nucleotide sequence: TGTGCCAGCAGCTTACTAGCGGGGGGTTACAATGAGCAGTTCTTC. Protein: CASSLLAGGYNEQFF. The V call is TRBV7-3, the J call TRBJ2-1; TRBD2 matches at 11 bases. V shed 2 bases and J 4 bases; nucleotides not matched to a gene: 1. CDR1 and CDR2 (germline): SGHTA, FQGTGA. The length of the CDR3 is 15 residues.

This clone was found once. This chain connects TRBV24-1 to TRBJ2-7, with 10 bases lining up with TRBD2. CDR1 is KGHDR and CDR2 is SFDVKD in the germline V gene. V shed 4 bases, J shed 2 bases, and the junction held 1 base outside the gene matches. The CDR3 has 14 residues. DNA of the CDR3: TGTGCCACCAGTGAAAGCGGGGGGGCCTACGAGCAGTACTTC. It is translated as CATSESGGAYEQYF.